Given below is one TCR beta chain in context. Its cognate antigen is unknown. Time point meaning: week 35, safety follow-up. A single vaccine dose contained 300 ug of mutant IDH1 20-mer peptide, and topical imiquimod was used with it. Germline V gene data show CDR1 as SGHTA and CDR2 as FQGNSA. With 2 bases removed from V and 8 bases from J, the gap between germline ends came to 12 bases. This CDR3 spans 13 amino acids. The record originates from a study of a mutant IDH1 vaccine in newly diagnosed glioma. Study-wide results and limits: There were vaccine-induced immune responses in about 93% of the patients.

The assay was immunoSEQ multiplex PCR, and TCRdb's table has in-frame clones only and misses some. Of around 54,000 clones in the sample, 80% to 90% were seen once. This material consisted of PBMCs, taken from a glioma patient whose treatment included an IDH1 peptide vaccine. This TCR came from a man aged 35 to 55 with glioma. This sequence joins TRBV7-2 and TRBJ1-2; maybe TRBD1 (5 bases). CDR3 in amino acids: CASSLSGFLGYTF. The CDR3 nucleotides are TGTGCCAGCAGCTTATCAGGGTTTTTAGGCTACACCTTC.